Shown below are 19 T cell receptor beta chains from a single sample sequenced in a study of regulatory T cells in long-lasting Graves disease (dated by TCRdb to about 2021). Libraries were built with multiplex PCR. Sequencing instrument: Illumina HiSeq 4000. To build TCR beta libraries, CDR3 regions were amplified by Arm-PCR using iRepertoire HTBI primers. The public sequencing data were trimmed at Q25 with fastp and processed into clonotypes with MiXCR by TCRdb, which kept only in-frame beta chains. Identical CDR3 proteins give one entry, which carries the most common genes and DNA. This sample has a few hundred thousand distinct CDR3 sequences in its table, and approximately 13% of those were observed once. More than 8.5% of the sample belongs to the ten largest clones. Read against the paper, the sample's time point label means: newly diagnosed GD, antithyroid drugs for less than 3 months. For both TCR sequencing and RNA sequencing, RNA was extracted from PBMCs using TRIzol.

The same specimen was also included in a second study, on T cells in Graves' hyperthyroidism and ophthalmopathy.

The sequencing used peripheral blood mononuclear cells (PBMCs), collected at new diagnosis, from a patient treated with antithyroid drugs. The receptors stem from a man aged 25 to 40 with Graves disease. Donor details come from another sample of the same person, matched by shared clones.

This rearrangement joins TRBV20-1 to TRBJ2-1; 12 nucleotides agree with TRBD2. CDR1 and CDR2 (germline): DFQATT, SNEGSKA (reference sequence). The CDR3 is 15 amino acids. The V segment lost 6 bases and the J segment 4 bases; nucleotides outside the gene matches: 7. Written as DNA, the CDR3 is TGCAGTGCGGATACTAGCGGGAGGCAATACAATGAGCAGTTCTTC. This translates into CSADTSGRQYNEQFF.

This clonotype was detected ten times or more. The chain uses TRBV12-3 or TRBV12-4 and TRBJ1-6; D call uncertain. This CDR3 spans 17 amino acids. Trimming took off 6 bases at V and 0 bases at J, with 15 bases between the two ends. The CDR3 DNA reads as TGTGCCAGCAGGGGCGCCGCCGGACTCTCCTATAATTCACCCCTCCACTTT. It is translated as CASRGAAGLSYNSPLHF.

V and J are TRBV30 and TRBJ1-2, with D perhaps matching TRBD1 (5 bases). V lost 4 bases, J lost 4 bases, and 16 bases lay in between. The CDR3 has 14 residues. Looked up from germline, CDR1 is GTSNPN and CDR2 is SVGIG (reference sequence). The CDR3 is CAWTTGGGLYGYTF. The CDR3 nucleotides are TGTGCCTGGACCACGGGGGGGGGACTCTATGGCTACACCTTC.

There are many counts of this clonotype. This chain connects TRBV12-5 to TRBJ1-1; D is undetermined. Trimming left V 5 bases short and J 3 bases short, with 7 bases between. Looked up from germline, CDR1 is LGHNT and CDR2 is FRNRAP. This CDR3 has 12 residues. The CDR3: CASGNRDTEAFF. CDR3 DNA: TGTGCTAGTGGTAACCGGGACACTGAAGCTTTCTTT.

This clonotype was observed a few times. The chain has TRBV10-3 and TRBJ2-3; D might be TRBD1 (7 bases). CDR1 and CDR2 from the germline V gene are ENHRY and SYGVKD. CDR3 length: 19 residues. Deletions cut 4 bases from V and 4 bases from J, with 27 bases between. This CDR3 reads CAISGVYEGGTRGPDTQYF. CDR3 DNA: TGTGCCATCAGTGGGGTTTATGAGGGCGGGACAAGGGGGCCAGATACGCAGTATTTT.

This clonotype was observed a handful of times. The chain uses TRBV5-5 and TRBJ1-5; TRBD1 agrees at 10 bases. The CDR3 is 18 amino acids. With 4 bases clipped from V and 1 base from J, the junction kept 11 bases outside the gene matches. Germline V lookup: CDR1 SGHKS, CDR2 YYEKEE (reference sequence). The CDR3: CASSDPGQGIRSNQPQHF. CDR3 coding DNA: TGTGCCAGCAGCGACCCGGGACAGGGGATAAGGAGCAATCAGCCCCAGCATTTT.

This sequence joins TRBV5-1 and TRBJ2-3; possibly TRBD1 or TRBD2 for D (5 bases each). The germline CDR1 and CDR2 sequences are SGHRS and YFSETQ. CDR3 size: 16 residues. V was cut by 4 bases and J by 2 bases, with 17 bases left in between. CDR3 nucleotides: TGCGCCAGCAGCGTGGGACGGGACCCAAACACAGATACGCAGTATTTT. The encoded protein is CASSVGRDPNTDTQYF.

This clonotype was counted between two and nine times. The chain combines TRBV10-2 with TRBJ2-2, with 7 bases identical to TRBD1. V gave up 6 bases and J gave up 3 bases; unmatched junction bases: 7. The CDR3 runs to 15 residues. CDR1 WSHSY and CDR2 SAAADI come from the germline V gene. CDR3 coding DNA: TGCGCCAGCAGCAAGGACAGGTACCACACCGGGGAGCTGTTTTTT. Amino acid sequence: CASSKDRYHTGELFF.

This clonotype was found many times. This chain joins TRBV5-1 and TRBJ2-1; D may be TRBD1 (6 bases). V dropped 4 bases and J dropped 1 base, with 24 bases sitting between them. The CDR3 spans 19 residues. The germline gives CDR1 SGHRS, CDR2 YFSETQ. This CDR3 is CASSLQGLGTGGSYNEQFF. Here the CDR3 DNA reads TGCGCCAGCAGCCTACAGGGTTTGGGGACGGGTGGGTCCTACAATGAGCAGTTCTTC.

This clonotype was detected many times. The J gene is TRBJ2-7, the V gene TRBV5-1; 7 positions agree with TRBD1. The CDR3 consists of 15 residues. The junction had 16 bases not matched to a gene; V was cut back by 9 bases and J by 4 bases. Germline loops: CDR1 SGHRS, CDR2 YFSETQ. The CDR3 sequence: CANIRRLDRAYEQYF. The CDR3 DNA is TGCGCCAACATACGCAGACTCGACAGGGCATACGAGCAGTACTTC. Looking up the rest from reference TRBV5-1 and TRBJ2-7 gives the full variable domain: KAGVTQTPRYLIKTRGQQVTLSCSPISGHRSVSWYQQTPGQGLQFLFEYFSETQRNKGNFPGRFSGRQFSNSRSEMNVSTLELGDSALYLCANIRRLDRAYEQYFGPGTRLTVT.

This clonotype was detected many times. The chain couples TRBV20-1 to TRBJ2-1; D not certain. This CDR3 comprises 14 residues. Trimming removed 1 base at V and 2 bases at J, with 9 bases between. Germline V gives CDR1 DFQATT, CDR2 SNEGSKA (reference sequence). CDR3 DNA: TGCAGTGCTAGAGCCTTTCACACCTACAATGAGCAGTTCTTC. Its protein product is CSARAFHTYNEQFF.

This clonotype was observed a handful of times. The CDR3: CSASKFGQYQNTEAFF. DNA of the CDR3: TGCAGCGCATCAAAGTTTGGACAGTACCAGAACACTGAAGCTTTCTTT. The chain has TRBV29-1 and TRBJ1-1; TRBD1 might be the D (6 bases). Germline V gene lookup returns CDR1 SQVTM and CDR2 ANQGSEA. This CDR3 contains 16 residues. Deletions cut 7 bases from V and 1 base from J, with 22 bases between. The full variable domain, in which reference TRBV29-1 and TRBJ1-1 provide the parts outside the CDR3, is SAVISQKPSRDICQRGTSLTIQCQVDSQVTMMFWYRQQPGQSLTLIATANQGSEATYESGFVIDKFPISRPNLTFSTLTVSNMSPEDSSIYLCSASKFGQYQNTEAFFGQGTRLTVV.

As for this clonotype: A read error may explain this, as a much larger clone is one base away. J is TRBJ2-7 and V is TRBV20-1; 7 positions agree with TRBD1. Per the germline V gene, CDR1 is DFQATT and CDR2 is SNEGSKA (reference sequence). The CDR3 runs to 13 residues. CDR3 amino acids: CSARGTVTYEQHF. The CDR3 bases are TGCAGTGCTAGGGGGACAGTGACCTACGAGCAGCACTTC.

This clonotype was counted at least ten times. The V and J genes are TRBV28 and TRBJ1-5, with a weak D call TRBD1 (6 bases). Trimming removed 8 bases from V and 9 bases from J, with 11 bases in between. This CDR3 comprises 11 residues. Germline CDR1 is MDHEN and CDR2 is SYDVKM. The CDR3 DNA reads as TGTGCCAGCGGGGGCCCGCGGCCCCAGCATTTT. Amino acid sequence: CASGGPRPQHF.

The sample holds many counts of this clonotype. The gene calls are TRBV2 and TRBJ1-1, with D unresolved. Per the germline V gene, CDR1 is SNHLY and CDR2 is FYNNEI. The V and J ends lost 5 bases and 0 bases respectively, with 7 bases between them. The CDR3 extends over 13 amino acids. For the CDR3, the DNA is TGTGCCAGCAGTCGCAACATGAACACTGAAGCTTTCTTT. This sequence encodes CASSRNMNTEAFF.

The V call is TRBV27, the J call TRBJ2-1, with TRBD2 matching over 11 bases. This CDR3 is built from 17 residues. Trimming removed 8 bases from V and 1 base from J; junction bases left unmatched: 10. Germline V gene lookup returns CDR1 MNHEY and CDR2 SMNVEV (reference sequence). In DNA, the CDR3 is TGTGCCAGCGCCGAGGGGACTAGCGGCCTATCCTACAATGAGCAGTTCTTC. Protein sequence: CASAEGTSGLSYNEQFF.

CDR3 amino acids: CASSQTSGGLYGYTF. Here the CDR3 DNA reads TGTGCCAGCAGCCAAACAAGTGGGGGCCTCTATGGCTACACCTTC. The V gene is TRBV14, the J gene TRBJ1-2; weak D call: TRBD1 (6 bases). Germline CDR1 SGHDN, CDR2 FVKESK. CDR3 length: 15 residues. V lost 2 bases and J lost 4, with 14 bases in between.

The chain links TRBV7-8 to TRBJ2-2; no definite D call. V was pared by 5 bases and J by 1 base, with 11 bases between. Germline values: CDR1 SGHVS, CDR2 FQNEAQ. This CDR3 comprises 15 residues. CDR3 DNA sequence: TGTGCCAGCAGCGTCCGGCAGTTGAACACCGGGGAGCTGTTTTTT. Residues: CASSVRQLNTGELFF.

In this sample, this clonotype turned up many times. The chain recombines TRBV7-7 with TRBJ2-3; 7 positions match TRBD1. Unmatched junction bases numbered 6, after V lost 5 bases and J lost 4 bases. Looked up from germline, CDR1 is SSHAT and CDR2 is FNYEAQ (reference sequence). The CDR3 contains 14 residues. The CDR3 protein is CASSKQGSADTQYF. As DNA, the CDR3 is TGTGCCAGCAGCAAACAGGGGTCAGCAGATACGCAGTATTTT. Complete variable domain (other parts from reference TRBV7-7 and TRBJ2-3): GAGVSQSPRYKVTKRGQDVTLRCDPISSHATLYWYQQALGQGPEFLTYFNYEAQPDKSGLPSDRFSAERPEGSISTLTIQRTEQRDSAMYRCASSKQGSADTQYFGPGTRLTVL.